This is a list of T cell receptor beta chains from one sample in a study of siplizumab effects on memory and regulatory T cells. Assay used: immunoSEQ multiplex PCR; TCRdb lists only in-frame clones, some missing. Of some 53,000 clones listed, around 97% are singletons. The specimen sequenced was naive CD4+ T cells sorted from blood. These receptors all stem from a human donor in good health. Both conserved end residues are part of each CDR3. A D gene is named only where the DNA matches it firmly. Some rows have no size entry. The others give once, few or many, or a class for an expanded clone.

>TRBV28|17|.|TRBJ2-5|TRBD2
CASRSWTSGTLEETQYF
TGTGCCAGCAGATCCTGGACTAGCGGGACCTTGGAAGAGACCCAGTACTTC
>TRBV29-1|14|.|TRBJ1-1|TRBD1
CSAHRGIGNTEAFF
TGCAGCGCCCACAGGGGTATTGGGAACACTGAAGCTTTCTTT
>TRBV19|16|.|TRBJ1-5|TRBD1
CASSIAPGQPNQPQHF
TGTGCCAGTAGTATAGCCCCGGGACAGCCCAATCAGCCCCAGCATTTT
>TRBV12-5|15|.|TRBJ1-6|.
CASGLGGLGNSPLHF
TGTGCTAGTGGTTTGGGGGGGCTGGGTAATTCACCCCTCCACTTT
>TRBV18|12|once|TRBJ2-2|.
CASSANTGELFF
TGTGCCAGCTCAGCGAACACCGGGGAGCTGTTTTTT
>TRBV10-3|14|.|TRBJ1-1|TRBD1
CAISATGANTEAFF
TGTGCCATCAGTGCCACAGGGGCGAACACTGAAGCTTTCTTT
>TRBV7-3|17|.|TRBJ2-3|.
CASSLVPTSSGTDTQYF
TGTGCCAGCAGCTTAGTCCCGACCAGCTCGGGCACAGATACGCAGTATTTT
>TRBV28|14|.|TRBJ2-7|.
CASSFVSGAYEQYF
TGTGCCAGCAGTTTTGTCAGCGGAGCCTACGAGCAGTACTTC
>TRBV6-5|14|.|TRBJ1-2|TRBD1
CASSRGRDSGGYTF
TGTGCCAGCAGCCGGGGGAGGGACAGCGGCGGCTACACCTTC
>TRBV7-6|15|.|TRBJ2-2|.
CASSFSRVGTGELFF
TGTGCCAGCAGCTTTTCCAGGGTCGGGACCGGGGAGCTGTTTTTT
>TRBV6-5|11|.|TRBJ2-7|TRBD1
CASSRGYEQYF
TGTGCCAGCAGCAGGGGGTACGAGCAGTACTTC
>TRBV7-2|16|.|TRBJ1-5|.
CASRFRRLFSNQPQHF
TGTGCCAGCAGGTTTCGACGTTTGTTTAGCAATCAGCCCCAGCATTTT
>TRBV27|15|.|TRBJ1-4|.
CASSPLRSSNEKLFF
TGTGCCAGCAGTCCTCTCAGGAGTTCGAATGAAAAACTGTTTTTT